This entry features one T cell receptor beta chain sequence. A single base separates this from a much larger clone, so it may be a read error. The entry originates in a study of T cells in Graves' hyperthyroidism and ophthalmopathy. It was approximately 9.7 ml of fresh peripheral blood that supplied the PBMCs. What was amplified from RNA transcripts were TCR beta CDR3 regions. With the HTBI primer set, the TCR CDR3 went through a first round of RT-PCR. TCRdb re-analysed the multiplex PCR reads in MiXCR, keeping a single row per CDR3 protein. The table shows approximately 690,000 distinct CDR3 sequences, with more than 12% occurring only once. This CDR3 region has 15 residues. Germline V gene data show CDR1 as MDHEN and CDR2 as SYDVKM. Trimming removed 0 bases from V and 10 bases from J, with 15 bases in between.

The clonotype was recovered from a woman aged 45-59 years with Graves' ophthalmopathy. This chain uses TRBV28 with TRBJ1-4; TRBD1 might be the D (6 bases). Sequenced: blood. As DNA, the CDR3 is TGTGCCAGCAGTTTATGGGGGGCCAATGAAGGAAAACTGTTTTTT. It specifies CASSLWGANEGKLFF.